Listed here are 21 T cell receptor beta chains from one sample, sequenced in a study of T cells in narcolepsy. Produced via immunoSEQ multiplex PCR; TCRdb's table is partial and in-frame only. This table has 31,000 or so clones, 85% to 90% appearing once. Sequencing was carried out using CD45RA- memory CD4+ T cells from PBMCs. The source is a human donor with narcolepsy.

The chain links TRBV6-5 to TRBJ1-2; 7 bases align to TRBD1. This CDR3 is built from 13 residues. V gave up 2 bases and J gave up 7 bases; unmatched junction bases: 4. CDR1 and CDR2 from the germline V gene are MNHEY and SVGAGI. The CDR3 DNA is TGTGCCAGCAGTTACCCGACAGGGCGTGGCTACACCTTC. Translating it yields CASSYPTGRGYTF.

The V and J genes are TRBV19 and TRBJ2-3, with TRBD2 matching over 11 bases. Germline assignment: CDR1 LNHDA and CDR2 SQIVND (reference sequence). The CDR3 runs 16 residues. V shed 3 bases, J shed 1 base, and the junction held 3 bases outside the gene matches. CDR3 sequence: CASSISSGRRTDTQYF. In nucleotides, the CDR3 is TGTGCCAGTAGTATCTCTAGCGGGAGGCGCACAGATACGCAGTATTTT.

The chain employs TRBV7-8 and TRBJ1-4; perhaps TRBD1 as D (6 bases). V lost 0 bases, J lost 8 bases, and 19 bases lay in between. This CDR3 region has 17 residues. Germline values: CDR1 SGHVS, CDR2 FQNEAQ. DNA of the CDR3: TGTGCCAGCAGCTTAGCGGGGGGCGGAGGTGTAGAGGAAAAACTGTTTTTT. Its protein is CASSLAGGGGVEEKLFF.

This clone was recorded only once. The chain joins TRBV6-6 to TRBJ1-1, with D possibly matching TRBD1 (6 bases). This CDR3 is 16 amino acids long. V dropped 2 bases and J dropped 1 base, with 14 bases sitting between them. CDR1 is MNHNY and CDR2 is SVGAGI in the germline V gene (reference sequence). The CDR3 loop reads CASSYPLRGQNTEAFF. CDR3 coding DNA: TGTGCCAGCAGTTACCCCCTCCGGGGGCAGAACACTGAAGCTTTCTTT.

The V gene is TRBV9, the J gene TRBJ1-2; D might be TRBD1 (5 bases). This CDR3 has 13 residues. Germline V gene sequence: CDR1 SGDLS, CDR2 YYNGEE. V shed 2 bases and J shed 4 bases, with 9 bases lying between them. The CDR3 here is CASSVDSLYGYTF. The CDR3 region has the DNA TGTGCCAGCAGCGTCGACAGCCTCTATGGCTACACCTTC.

The chain couples TRBV19 to TRBJ1-2; D remains ambiguous. Germline V gene data show CDR1 as LNHDA and CDR2 as SQIVND (reference sequence). The CDR3 spans 12 residues. The germline V and J ends were trimmed by 3 bases and 4 bases, with 6 bases remaining between them. The CDR3 DNA follows: TGTGCCAGTAGTATTAACACCTATGGCTACACCTTC. This translates into CASSINTYGYTF.

The rearrangement links TRBV4-3 to TRBJ1-3; D gene ambiguous. The germline V and J ends were trimmed by 1 base and 0 bases, with 10 bases remaining between them. Germline CDR1 reads LGHNA; CDR2 reads YSLEER. CDR3 length equals 16 residues. In DNA, the CDR3 is TGCGCCAGCAGCCAAGCTCCAGACTCCTCTGGAAACACCATATATTTT. Translating it yields CASSQAPDSSGNTIYF.

The J gene is TRBJ2-7, the V gene TRBV5-1; 8 nucleotides agree with TRBD1. Germline V lookup: CDR1 SGHRS, CDR2 YFSETQ. Unmatched junction bases numbered 11, after V lost 3 bases and J lost 9 bases. The CDR3 is made up of 14 amino acids. The CDR3 nucleotides are TGCGCCAGCAGCTACTCGGACAGGGACTCTTGGCAGTACTTC. Encoded protein: CASSYSDRDSWQYF.

The V and J genes are TRBV11-3 and TRBJ2-1; D not resolved. The V gene's germline CDR1 is SGHNT and CDR2 YENEEA. V was shortened by 3 bases and J by 9 bases, with 6 bases between the two germline ends. The CDR3 is 11 residues long. CDR3: CASSLRSEQFF. CDR3 sequence (DNA): TGTGCCAGCAGCTTGAGGAGTGAGCAGTTCTTC.

The rearrangement links TRBV11-3 to TRBJ2-3; the match to TRBD1 covers 9 bases. The CDR3 has 19 residues. Per germline, CDR1 SGHNT and CDR2 YENEEA. V dropped 0 bases and J dropped 1; count of bases not matched to a gene: 11. The DNA of the CDR3 is TGTGCCAGCAGCTTAGACCTTCCGGGACAGGGAACGGGCACAGATACGCAGTATTTT. Protein sequence: CASSLDLPGQGTGTDTQYF.

The CDR3 loop reads CASSLEAPDTQYF. DNA of the CDR3: TGCGCCAGCAGCTTGGAGGCACCAGATACGCAGTATTTT. The rearrangement links TRBV5-1 to TRBJ2-3; D remains unclear. Looked up from germline, CDR1 is SGHRS and CDR2 is YFSETQ. This CDR3 has 13 amino acids. Trimming removed 0 bases from V and 4 bases from J, with 6 bases in between.

In this sample, this clone turned up once. The genes are TRBV7-9 and TRBJ1-4, with D unclear. Deletions cut 3 bases from V and 7 bases from J, with 9 bases between. This CDR3 is 13 amino acids long. Germline CDR1 SEHNR, CDR2 FQNEAQ (reference sequence). The CDR3: CASSFSRGEKLFF. CDR3 coding DNA: TGTGCCAGCAGCTTTTCCCGGGGTGAAAAACTGTTTTTT.

The V and J genes are TRBV10-3 and TRBJ1-1; no clear D. CDR1 is ENHRY and CDR2 is SYGVKD in the germline V gene. Trimming stripped 8 bases from V and 1 base from J, with 20 bases between. The CDR3 consists of 16 residues. The CDR3 nucleotides are TGTGCCATCTCGAGCTTGCTGAGAGGCGGGAACACTGAAGCTTTCTTT. This translates into CAISSLLRGGNTEAFF.

This clone was detected only once. The genes are TRBV6-5 and TRBJ2-5, with D perhaps TRBD1 (6 bases). V lost 6 bases and J 7 bases, leaving 12 bases between the germline ends. CDR3 length: 12 residues. Germline CDR1 reads MNHEY; CDR2 reads SVGAGI. CDR3 amino acids: CASRNRVGTQYF. Here the CDR3 DNA reads TGTGCCAGCAGGAACAGGGTGGGGACCCAGTACTTC.

The chain couples TRBV28 to TRBJ1-3; 7 bases match TRBD1. This CDR3 comprises 18 residues. The germline V gene has CDR1 MDHEN and CDR2 SYDVKM. Trimming at V came to 4 bases and at J to 3 bases, leaving 15 bases not matched to a gene. The CDR3 coding sequence is TGTGCCAGCAGTTCCAGCTTACGAAGAAGGGGGCTTGGAAACACCATATATTTT. It specifies CASSSSLRRRGLGNTIYF.

V usage is TRBV6-1 and J usage is TRBJ1-4; D not certain. This CDR3 is 15 amino acids long. Germline V CDR1 and CDR2: MNHNS, SASEGT. Trimming shortened V by 1 base and J by 8 bases, and 14 bases separated the two germline ends. CDR3 protein: CASSEGGPNKEKLFF. The CDR3 DNA reads TGTGCCAGCAGTGAAGGAGGCCCTAATAAAGAAAAACTGTTTTTT.

This rearrangement joins TRBV15 to TRBJ1-5; TRBD1 matches 7 bases. The CDR3 spans 17 residues. J was trimmed by 5 bases and V by 0 bases; bases with no gene match: 10. CDR1 and CDR2 from the germline V gene are LNHNV and YYDKDF (reference sequence). The CDR3 nucleotides are TGTGCCACCAGCAGAGATAGTGGGGGACAGCTTGATCAGCCCCAGCATTTT. It specifies CATSRDSGGQLDQPQHF.

CDR3 sequence: CASRPLDRGGTGELFF. The CDR3 DNA sequence: TGTGCCAGTAGACCCTTGGACAGGGGTGGCACCGGGGAGCTGTTTTTT. J is TRBJ2-2 and V is TRBV19; 9 nucleotides agree with TRBD1. Germline CDR1 is LNHDA and CDR2 is SQIVND (reference sequence). CDR3 size: 16 residues. The junction had 9 bases not matched to a gene; V was cut back by 6 bases and J by 4 bases.

The chain couples TRBV28 to TRBJ1-4; perhaps TRBD1 as D (5 bases). There are 17 residues in the CDR3. Germline values: CDR1 MDHEN, CDR2 SYDVKM. V was clipped by 6 bases and J by 6 bases, with 23 bases between them. The chain's CDR3 is CASSFHLEGYRDEKLFF. CDR3 DNA: TGTGCCAGCAGCTTCCACCTTGAGGGGTATAGAGATGAAAAACTGTTTTTT.

The V gene is TRBV5-1, the J gene TRBJ1-2; D uncertain. Trimming cost V 0 bases and J 10 bases, with 16 bases left between them. Germline-derived CDR1 and CDR2 are SGHRS and YFSETQ. CDR3 length equals 14 residues. This CDR3 reads CASSLEAGSMHYTF. Written as DNA, the CDR3 is TGCGCCAGCAGCTTGGAGGCCGGTTCTATGCACTACACCTTC.

This chain joins TRBV5-6 and TRBJ2-7, with D possibly matching TRBD2 (6 bases). Germline-derived CDR1 and CDR2 are SGHDT and YYEEEE. This CDR3 comprises 15 residues. Trimming pared 3 bases from V and 7 bases from J, leaving 20 bases between. CDR3 region: CASSSLGGSDVEQYF. Written as DNA, the CDR3 is TGTGCCAGCAGCTCCCTCGGGGGAAGCGACGTGGAGCAGTACTTC.